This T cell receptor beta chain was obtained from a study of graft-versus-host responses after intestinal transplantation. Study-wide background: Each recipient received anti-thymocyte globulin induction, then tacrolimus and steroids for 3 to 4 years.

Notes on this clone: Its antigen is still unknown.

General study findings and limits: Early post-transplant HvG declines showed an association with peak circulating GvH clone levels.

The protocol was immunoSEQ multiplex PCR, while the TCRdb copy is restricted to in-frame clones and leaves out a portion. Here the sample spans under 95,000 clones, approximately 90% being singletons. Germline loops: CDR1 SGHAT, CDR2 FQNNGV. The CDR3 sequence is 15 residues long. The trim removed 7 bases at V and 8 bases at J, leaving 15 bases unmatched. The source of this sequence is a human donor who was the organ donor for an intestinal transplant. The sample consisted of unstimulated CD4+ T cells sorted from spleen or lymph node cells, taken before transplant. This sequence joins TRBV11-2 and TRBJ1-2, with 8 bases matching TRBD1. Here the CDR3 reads CASTLRGQGAGGYTF. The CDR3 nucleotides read TGTGCCAGCACCCTACGGGGGCAGGGGGCGGGGGGCTACACCTTC.